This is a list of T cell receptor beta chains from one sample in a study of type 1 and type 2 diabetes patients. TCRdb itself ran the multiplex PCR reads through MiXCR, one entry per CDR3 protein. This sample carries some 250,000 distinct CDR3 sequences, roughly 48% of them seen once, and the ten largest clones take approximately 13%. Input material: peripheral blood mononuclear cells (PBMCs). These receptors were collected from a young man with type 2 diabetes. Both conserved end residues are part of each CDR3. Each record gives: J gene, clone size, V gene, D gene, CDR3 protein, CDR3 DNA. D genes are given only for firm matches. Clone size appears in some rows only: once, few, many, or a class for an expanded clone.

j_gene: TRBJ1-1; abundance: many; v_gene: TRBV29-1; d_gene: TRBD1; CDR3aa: CSVGRGQGDAAFF; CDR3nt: TGCAGCGTTGGGCGGGGACAGGGCGATGCGGCTTTCTTT
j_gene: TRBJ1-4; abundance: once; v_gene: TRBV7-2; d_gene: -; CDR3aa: CASSFYICSARAMAEKLFF; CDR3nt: -
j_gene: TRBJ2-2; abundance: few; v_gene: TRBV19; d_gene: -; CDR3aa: CASRAQLGGELFF; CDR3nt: TGTGCCAGCCGGGCCCAGCTCGGCGGGGAGCTGTTTTTT
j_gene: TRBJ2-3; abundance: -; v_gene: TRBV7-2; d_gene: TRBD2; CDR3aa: CASSLLAGTLRGTDTQYF; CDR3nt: TGTGCCAGCAGCTTACTAGCGGGAACACTAAGGGGCACAGATACGCAGTATTTT
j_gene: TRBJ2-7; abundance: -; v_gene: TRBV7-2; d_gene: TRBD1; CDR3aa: CASRQTGVNYEQYF; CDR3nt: TGTGCCAGCAGGCAGACAGGGGTGAACTACGAGCAGTACTTC
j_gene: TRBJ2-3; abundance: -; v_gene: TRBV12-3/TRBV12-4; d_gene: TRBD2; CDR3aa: CASSFGGGVADTQYF; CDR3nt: TGTGCCAGCAGTTTTGGCGGGGGGGTAGCAGATACGCAGTATTTT
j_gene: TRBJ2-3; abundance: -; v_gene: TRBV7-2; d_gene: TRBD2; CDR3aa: CASGPLASYTDTQYF; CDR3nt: TGTGCCAGCGGACCACTAGCGTCCTACACAGATACGCAGTATTTT
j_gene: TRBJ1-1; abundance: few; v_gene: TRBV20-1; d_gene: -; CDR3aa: CSARPYVRGPNTEAFF; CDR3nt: TGCAGTGCTAGACCTTACGTACGGGGGCCGAACACTGAAGCTTTCTTT
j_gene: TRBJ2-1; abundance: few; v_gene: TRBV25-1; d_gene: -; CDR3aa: CASTHYRTPYNEQFF; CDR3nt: TGTGCCAGCACCCACTACCGGACACCCTACAATGAGCAGTTCTTC
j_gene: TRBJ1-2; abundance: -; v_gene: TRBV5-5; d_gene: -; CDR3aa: CASSLWAANGYTF; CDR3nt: TGTGCCAGCAGCTTGTGGGCGGCTAATGGCTACACCTTC
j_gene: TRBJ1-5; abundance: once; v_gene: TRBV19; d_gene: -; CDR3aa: CASSTEDSKQHF; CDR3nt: TGTGCCAGTAGTACCGAGGACTCGAAGCAGCATTTT
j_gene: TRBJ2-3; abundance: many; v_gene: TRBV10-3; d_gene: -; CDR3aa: CAISTGSTDTQYF; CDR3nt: TGTGCCATCTCAACGGGATCCACAGATACGCAGTATTTT
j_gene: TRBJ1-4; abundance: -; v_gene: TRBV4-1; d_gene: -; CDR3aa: CASSQVQTNEKLFF; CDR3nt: TGCGCCAGCAGCCAAGTCCAGACTAATGAAAAACTGTTTTTT
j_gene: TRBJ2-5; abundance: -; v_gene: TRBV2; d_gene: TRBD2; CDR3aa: CASIGLAGAQETQYF; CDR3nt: TGTGCCAGCATCGGACTAGCGGGGGCCCAAGAGACCCAGTACTTC
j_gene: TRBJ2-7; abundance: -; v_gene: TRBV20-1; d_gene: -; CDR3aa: CSAPPKAGGGNYEQYF; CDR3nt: TGCAGTGCTCCCCCAAAAGCGGGTGGGGGAAACTACGAGCAGTACTTC
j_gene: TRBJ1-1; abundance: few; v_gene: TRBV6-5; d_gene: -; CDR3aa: CASSYSNMGMNTEAFF; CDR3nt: TGTGCCAGCAGTTACTCGAATATGGGAATGAACACTGAAGCTTTCTTT
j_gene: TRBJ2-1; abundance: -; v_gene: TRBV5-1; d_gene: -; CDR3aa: CASSSVDNEQFF; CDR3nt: TGCGCCAGCAGTTCCGTGGACAATGAGCAGTTCTTC
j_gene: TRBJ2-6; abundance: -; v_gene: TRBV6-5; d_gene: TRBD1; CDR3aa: CASSHDRVLSGANVLTF; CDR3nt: TGTGCCAGCAGTCACGACAGGGTTCTCTCTGGGGCCAACGTCCTGACTTTC
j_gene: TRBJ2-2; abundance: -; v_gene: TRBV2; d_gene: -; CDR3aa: CASSYSGTTGELFF; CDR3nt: TGTGCCAGCAGTTACTCAGGGACCACCGGGGAGCTGTTTTTT
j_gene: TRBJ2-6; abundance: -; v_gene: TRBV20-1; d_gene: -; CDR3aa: CSARDGGSGANVLTF; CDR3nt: TGCAGTGCTAGAGATGGGGGGTCTGGGGCCAACGTCCTGACTTTC
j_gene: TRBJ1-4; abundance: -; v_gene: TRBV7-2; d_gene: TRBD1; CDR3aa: CASSPQGQGHEKLFF; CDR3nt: TGTGCCAGCAGCCCCCAGGGACAGGGCCATGAAAAACTGTTTTTT
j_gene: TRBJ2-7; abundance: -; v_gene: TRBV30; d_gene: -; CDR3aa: CAWSSQDPYEQYF; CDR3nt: TGTGCCTGGAGTTCCCAGGACCCCTACGAGCAGTACTTC
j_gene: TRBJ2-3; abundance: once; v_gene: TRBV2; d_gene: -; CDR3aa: CASSESGVDTQYF; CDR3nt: TGTGCCAGCAGTGAGTCGGGGGTTGATACGCAGTATTTT